This T cell receptor beta chain was documented in a study of technical replicates of blood from several donors. Trimming left V 8 bases short and J 4 bases short, with 11 bases between. Germline lookup yields CDR1 KGHSH and CDR2 LQKENI. The CDR3 sequence is 13 residues long. Some clones are missing from TCRdb's copy, which holds only in-frame ones; the method was immunoSEQ multiplex PCR. The sample lists over 60,000 clones; roughly 89% were seen once. The sequenced sample consisted of PBMCs. The chain recombines TRBV18 with TRBJ1-4; maybe TRBD1 (5 bases). The receptor's source is a human donor in good health. Some clones in this sample may be carry-over from other donors' samples. In nucleotides, the CDR3 is TGTGCCAGCGAAAGGGGTAATAATGAAAAACTGTTTTTT. It codes for CASERGNNEKLFF.